Presented here are 21 T cell receptor beta chains from one specimen sequenced in a study of cytomegalovirus exposure and HLA in healthy donors. The PCR used 60 Vbeta and 13 Jbeta primers. Assay used: immunoSEQ multiplex PCR; TCRdb lists only in-frame clones, some missing. Here the sample spans 160,000 or so clones, approximately 82% being singletons. Sequenced input: PBMCs. These receptors were collected from a male donor in good health and CMV-seronegative.

The genes are TRBV23-1 and TRBJ1-2, with D unclear. TRBV23-1 falls under the ORF class, with uncertain function. CDR3 length equals 14 residues. V lost 3 bases, J lost 0 bases, and 8 bases lay in between. CDR3 coding DNA: TGCGCCAGCAGTCACACAGCAGCTAACTATGGCTACACCTTC. Its translation: CASSHTAANYGYTF.

The chain links TRBV2 to TRBJ2-3, with 7 bases fitting TRBD1. Germline V gene data show CDR1 as SNHLY and CDR2 as FYNNEI. This CDR3 contains 15 residues. V lost 3 bases, J lost 2 bases, and 5 bases stayed unmatched. In nucleotides, the CDR3 is TGTGCCAGCAGTGAGCTGGGACAGTACACAGATACGCAGTATTTT. Residues: CASSELGQYTDTQYF.

V is TRBV4-2 and J is TRBJ2-7, with a weak D call TRBD1 (6 bases). The CDR3 runs 11 residues. Germline V CDR1 and CDR2: LGHNA, YNFKEQ. V lost 9 bases and J 7 bases, leaving 13 bases between the germline ends. The CDR3 region is CASTGPQEQYF. The CDR3 DNA is TGTGCCAGTACAGGGCCGCAGGAGCAGTACTTC.

The table lists this clone with a few counts. The rearrangement uses TRBV2 and TRBJ2-4; TRBD1 aligns across 10 bases. Per germline, CDR1 SNHLY and CDR2 FYNNEI. This CDR3 is built from 15 residues. V gave up 4 bases and J gave up 11 bases; unmatched junction bases: 11. Here the CDR3 reads CASSGVGTGVNVQYF. CDR3 in DNA: TGTGCCAGCAGTGGAGTTGGGACAGGGGTCAACGTTCAGTACTTC.

The gene calls are TRBV10-1 and TRBJ2-7, with D possibly being TRBD1 (7 bases). The ends were cut back, 2 bases at V and 3 bases at J, with 11 bases in the middle. The CDR3 loop spans 14 amino acids. Germline loops: CDR1 WNHNN, CDR2 SYGVQD (reference sequence). CDR3 DNA: TGCGCCAGCAGTGAGGACAGGGAGGACTACGAGCAGTACTTC. Amino acid sequence: CASSEDREDYEQYF.

The V gene is TRBV11-1, the J gene TRBJ1-3; possible D gene TRBD1, 5 bases. Trimming left V 5 bases short and J 1 base short, with 9 bases between. Germline-derived CDR1 and CDR2 are SGHAT and FQDESV (reference sequence). CDR3 length: 14 amino acids. CDR3 nucleotide sequence: TGTGCCAGCAGCATACAGGCGTCTGGAAACACCATATATTTT. Encoded protein: CASSIQASGNTIYF. Full variable domain (rest looked up from reference TRBV11-1 and TRBJ1-3): EAEVAQSPRYKITEKSQAVAFWCDPISGHATLYWYRQILGQGPELLVQFQDESVVDDSQLPKDRFSAERLKGVDSTLKIQPAELGDSAMYLCASSIQASGNTIYFGEGSWLTVV.

This clone was observed a few times. V usage is TRBV9 and J usage is TRBJ2-2; no reliable D call. The CDR3 has 13 amino acids. Trimming left V 0 bases short and J 6 bases short, with 6 bases between. Germline V gene lookup returns CDR1 SGDLS and CDR2 YYNGEE. The CDR3 is CASSVDSPGELFF. The CDR3 DNA is TGTGCCAGCAGCGTAGATAGTCCCGGGGAGCTGTTTTTT.

The rearrangement joins TRBV7-6 to TRBJ1-2, with D hard to call. V lost 1 base to trimming and J lost 1 base, with 4 bases between them. Germline V lookup: CDR1 SGHVS, CDR2 FNYEAQ. The CDR3 contains 13 residues. The CDR3 sequence: CASSLGGNYGYTF. Written as DNA, the CDR3 is TGTGCCAGCAGCTTAGGCGGTAACTATGGCTACACCTTC.

This clone appeared once. The chain uses TRBV7-8 and TRBJ1-2; D uncertain. CDR1 SGHVS and CDR2 FQNEAQ come from the germline V gene. CDR3 size: 16 residues. V was shortened by 3 bases and J by 4 bases, with 18 bases between the two germline ends. The CDR3 nucleotides are TGTGCCAGCAGCTTCGGGGTTGGGCGGGGTGCCTATGGCTACACCTTC. It codes for CASSFGVGRGAYGYTF.

V gene TRBV9 combines with J gene TRBJ1-6, with 8 bases matching TRBD1. The CDR3 length is 14 residues. V shed 0 bases and J 7 bases; nucleotides not matched to a gene: 0. Germline V gene lookup returns CDR1 SGDLS and CDR2 YYNGEE. Here the CDR3 reads CASSVGTGNSPLHF. The CDR3 nucleotides are TGTGCCAGCAGCGTAGGGACAGGGAATTCACCCCTCCACTTT.

The rearrangement uses TRBV6-1 and TRBJ1-2; 9 bases fit TRBD1. CDR3 length: 15 residues. The V segment lost 11 bases and the J segment 8 bases; nucleotides outside the gene matches: 18. Germline V gene data show CDR1 as MNHNS and CDR2 as SASEGT. In nucleotides, the CDR3 is TGTGCCGGCTCAGCCCCGGGACAGGGAAGGTCGGGCTACACCTTC. Its translation is CAGSAPGQGRSGYTF.

V usage is TRBV19 and J usage is TRBJ1-4; a weak D match, TRBD1 (5 bases). Trimming left V 3 bases short and J 3 bases short, with 14 bases between. The CDR3 is made up of 16 amino acids. Germline V CDR1 and CDR2: LNHDA, SQIVND (reference sequence). The CDR3 spells CASSIQGRAPNEKLFF. The CDR3 nucleotides read TGTGCCAGTAGTATTCAGGGCAGGGCACCTAATGAAAAACTGTTTTTT.

This chain connects TRBV29-1 to TRBJ2-2; possibly TRBD1 for D (5 bases). The CDR3 runs 13 residues. V lost 3 bases and J 1 base, leaving 6 bases between the germline ends. Germline loops: CDR1 SQVTM, CDR2 ANQGSEA. DNA of the CDR3: TGCAGCGTTGATACAGGGAACACCGGGGAGCTGTTTTTT. Protein: CSVDTGNTGELFF.

The chain recombines TRBV6-5 with TRBJ2-1, with 14 bases that match TRBD2. V lost 8 bases, J lost 10 bases, and 7 bases stayed unmatched. The CDR3 length is 14 residues. Germline assignment: CDR1 MNHEY and CDR2 SVGAGI. Here the CDR3 reads CASRRGLAGDEQFF. DNA for the CDR3: TGTGCCAGCCGCCGGGGACTAGCGGGAGACGAGCAGTTCTTC.

V is TRBV7-2 and J is TRBJ1-3; D is ambiguous. The CDR3 length is 16 residues. The V gene lost 0 bases and the J gene lost 6 bases, with 15 bases spanning the gap. Germline lookup yields CDR1 SGHTA and CDR2 FQGNSA. The CDR3 DNA reads TGTGCCAGCAGCTTAGCGGGTGGAGGGTTCTCAAACACCATATATTTT. Its protein product is CASSLAGGGFSNTIYF.

For the CDR3, the DNA is TGTGCCAGCAGCTTAGGCGAACTAGCGGGAGTGGAGACCCAGTACTTC. It is translated as CASSLGELAGVETQYF. The V gene is TRBV11-3, the J gene TRBJ2-5; 11 bases are shared with TRBD2. V lost 1 base to trimming and J lost 5 bases; unmatched junction nucleotides: 6. Germline V lookup: CDR1 SGHNT, CDR2 YENEEA. This CDR3 comprises 16 residues.

The rearrangement joins TRBV25-1 to TRBJ1-6; 7 nucleotides match TRBD1. CDR3 length: 17 amino acids. Unmatched junction bases numbered 13, after V lost 4 bases and J lost 7 bases. CDR1 and CDR2 (germline): MGHDK, SYGVNS. The CDR3 sequence is CASSAPPFRDRNSPLHF. The DNA of the CDR3 is TGTGCCAGCAGTGCTCCACCTTTCCGGGACAGAAATTCACCCCTCCACTTT.

The count of this clone is one. J is TRBJ2-1 and V is TRBV30; perhaps TRBD2 as D (5 bases). In germline, CDR1 is GTSNPN, CDR2 SVGIG (reference sequence). V lost 0 bases, J lost 6 bases, and 12 bases lay in between. CDR3 length equals 14 residues. The CDR3 sequence: CAWSVSARGNEQFF. The CDR3 DNA sequence: TGTGCCTGGAGTGTGTCCGCCCGGGGCAATGAGCAGTTCTTC.

The J gene is TRBJ2-7, the V gene TRBV7-9; D is unclear. The CDR3 spans 14 residues. Trimming pared 5 bases from V and 6 bases from J, leaving 17 bases between. Looked up from germline, CDR1 is SEHNR and CDR2 is FQNEAQ (reference sequence). The CDR3 region has the DNA TGTGCCAGCAGCGAGTTAGCTGGGTTAAGCGAGCAGTACTTC. Translated: CASSELAGLSEQYF.

This sequence joins TRBV30 and TRBJ2-3; the D gene is possibly TRBD2 (5 bases). The V end lost 3 bases, the J end lost 2 bases, and 6 bases lay between the germline ends. Germline V gene data show CDR1 as GTSNPN and CDR2 as SVGIG (reference sequence). The CDR3 loop spans 12 amino acids. This CDR3 is CAWSDYTDTQYF. In DNA form, the CDR3 reads TGTGCCTGGAGCGACTACACAGATACGCAGTATTTT.

V is TRBV6-1 and J is TRBJ2-7; 9 nucleotides match TRBD1. V lost 7 bases, J lost 4 bases, and 11 bases stayed unmatched. The CDR3 covers 15 residues. Germline CDR1 reads MNHNS; CDR2 reads SASEGT. The CDR3 loop is CASKIQPGQGYEQYF. The CDR3, as DNA: TGTGCCAGCAAAATACAACCGGGACAGGGATACGAGCAGTACTTC.